The 11 T cell receptor beta chains given below trace back to one sample, sequenced in a study of T cells in Graves' hyperthyroidism and ophthalmopathy (dated by TCRdb to between 2017 and 2020). Library generation was performed with multiplex PCR. Sequencing used an Illumina HiSeq 2000. The TCR beta CDR3 regions were amplified from RNA transcripts. A first-round RT-PCR of the TCR CDR3 used the HTBI primer set with the Qiagen OneStep RT-PCR kit. The public sequencing data were trimmed at Q25 with fastp and processed into clonotypes with MiXCR by TCRdb, which kept only in-frame beta chains. Every distinct CDR3 protein forms one entry, paired with its most common genes and DNA. The sample table contains 470,000 or so distinct CDR3 sequences; only one count was recorded for about 20% of them. The ten biggest clones cover 26% of the sample. What was sequenced was blood. The origin of the receptors is a man aged 18-30 years with Graves' hyperthyroidism.

This clonotype was counted at least ten times. The chain employs TRBV20-1 and TRBJ2-5, with 7 positions matching TRBD2. The CDR3 runs 14 residues. Germline CDR1 DFQATT, CDR2 SNEGSKA (reference sequence). Losses at the gene ends were 2 bases for V and 4 bases for J; bases not matched to a gene: 7. In nucleotides, the CDR3 is TGCAGTGCTAGATATCTGGGCGGGGGAGAGACCCAGTACTTC. It yields the protein CSARYLGGGETQYF.

This clonotype was recorded at least ten times. The chain links TRBV6-1 to TRBJ1-5, with D uncertain. Germline lookup yields CDR1 MNHNS and CDR2 SASEGT. This CDR3 has 16 residues. V gave up 5 bases and J gave up 9 bases, with 23 bases separating them. The CDR3 sequence: CASSTLLLRERGPQHF. In DNA form, the CDR3 reads TGTGCCAGCAGTACCCTTCTCCTCCGGGAGCGCGGGCCCCAGCATTTT.

This clonotype appeared many times. The chain recombines TRBV6-1 with TRBJ2-5; D might be TRBD2 (5 bases). V was pared by 7 bases and J by 2 bases, with 23 bases between. Germline V gene data show CDR1 as MNHNS and CDR2 as SASEGT. The CDR3 contains 17 residues. The CDR3 DNA reads as TGTGCCAGCACCCCGAACCGAGGGCGCGGTGGTCAAGAGACCCAGTACTTC. Protein sequence: CASTPNRGRGGQETQYF.

This clonotype was recorded many times. The chain employs TRBV12-5 and TRBJ1-1; 7 bases match TRBD1. With V trimmed by 4 bases and J by 0 bases, 14 bases remained unmatched. This CDR3 is built from 18 residues. Germline V gives CDR1 LGHNT, CDR2 FRNRAP. CDR3: CASGSSQGMGAMNTEAFF. In DNA, the CDR3 is TGTGCTAGTGGTTCCTCACAGGGGATGGGGGCCATGAACACTGAAGCTTTCTTT.

This clonotype has a count of ten or more. This chain connects TRBV19 to TRBJ1-1; no clear D. Germline CDR1 and CDR2: LNHDA and SQIVND (reference sequence). The V end was cut by 3 bases, the J end by 7 bases, with 9 bases between. This CDR3 is 12 amino acids long. CDR3 residues: CASSIGSVEAFF. The CDR3, as DNA: TGTGCCAGTAGTATTGGGTCAGTTGAAGCTTTCTTT.

This clonotype was seen repeatedly, ten times or more. This sequence joins TRBV2 and TRBJ1-2; D possibly corresponds to TRBD1 (6 bases). V lost 4 bases to trimming and J lost 8 bases, with 14 bases between them. Germline V gene data show CDR1 as SNHLY and CDR2 as FYNNEI. This CDR3 spans 13 amino acids. Written as DNA, the CDR3 is TGTGCCAGCAGTGGGAAACAGGGATACGGCTACACCTTC. It specifies CASSGKQGYGYTF.

This chain connects TRBV11-2 to TRBJ2-4; 11 bases line up with TRBD1. V dropped 6 bases and J dropped 4; count of bases not matched to a gene: 5. Germline assignment: CDR1 SGHAT and CDR2 FQNNGV. The CDR3 consists of 15 residues. This CDR3 is CASRRTGGAKNIQYF. For the CDR3, the DNA is TGTGCCAGCAGAAGGACAGGGGGCGCGAAAAACATTCAGTACTTC.

In this sample, this clonotype turned up many times. The chain has TRBV12-3 or TRBV12-4 and TRBJ1-5; D might be TRBD1 (6 bases). The CDR3 contains 15 residues. Trimming removed 5 bases at V and 1 base at J, with 12 bases between. CDR3 coding DNA: TGTGCCAGCAGTCCCACAGGGAGGAGCAATCAGCCCCAGCATTTT. The encoded protein is CASSPTGRSNQPQHF.

This clonotype was detected ten times or more. V is TRBV28 and J is TRBJ2-7; 9 positions agree with TRBD1. J gave up 9 bases and V 6 bases, and 15 bases lay outside the gene matches. Germline V gives CDR1 MDHEN, CDR2 SYDVKM. The CDR3 extends over 15 amino acids. The CDR3: CASSTGTGWGGGQYF. The CDR3 DNA sequence: TGTGCCAGCAGCACAGGGACAGGGTGGGGAGGTGGGCAGTACTTC.

This clonotype appeared many times. This chain uses TRBV6-5 with TRBJ1-5; a possible D gene is TRBD1 (6 bases). Germline V CDR1 and CDR2: MNHEY, SVGAGI. This CDR3 has 17 residues. Deletions cut 6 bases from V and 3 bases from J, with 21 bases between. CDR3 DNA: TGTGCCAGCAGCTACCTTCGACAGGCGACGATCAATCAGCCCCAGCATTTT. It translates to CASSYLRQATINQPQHF.

The V call is TRBV20-1, the J call TRBJ1-2; 9 nucleotides line up with TRBD1. Looked up from germline, CDR1 is DFQATT and CDR2 is SNEGSKA (reference sequence). Trimming cost V 0 bases and J 2 bases; bases outside gene matches: 7. The CDR3 has 16 residues. CDR3 residues: CSARDRTGATNYGYTF. CDR3 nucleotides: TGCAGTGCTAGAGATCGGACAGGGGCGACGAACTATGGCTACACCTTC.